This entry describes one T cell receptor (beta chain). Its antigen is not known. These data are taken from a study of T cell repertoires in ileal Crohn's disease. The CDR3 spans 14 residues. Trimming left V 8 bases short and J 1 base short, with 11 bases between. CDR1 is SNHLY, CDR2 FYNNEI, per germline. Broader study findings: Clonal expansions were more frequent in active smokers than non-smokers at surgery.

TCRdb's copy holds only in-frame clones and misses some; the assay was immunoSEQ multiplex PCR. The table shows some 4,500 clones, with around four fifths occurring only once. The chain links TRBV2 to TRBJ2-2, with a weak D call TRBD2 (6 bases). The clonotype comes from an adult with Crohn's disease. Sequenced material: ileal tissue. Written as DNA, the CDR3 is TGTGCCAGCTTCGGGACTCTGAACACCGGGGAGCTGTTTTTT. Protein sequence: CASFGTLNTGELFF.